This T cell receptor beta chain derives from a study of blood T cell repertoires in COVID-19. Whole-study context: Researchers got acute and convalescent COVID-19 samples from the United States, Italy and Spain. T cells, B-cell-depleted T cells, or PBMCs provided the cDNA or gDNA that served as material.

This CDR3 has 17 amino acids. Two consecutive negative NP/OP PCR tests, clearance, or resolved symptoms defined Cohort 3 recovery. Repertoires were generated with immunoSEQ multiplex PCR, while TCRdb's copy carries only in-frame clones and drops some. This sample has over 300,000 clones, with roughly nine tenths found just once. The chain uses TRBV21-1 and TRBJ1-1. TRBV21-1 is a listed pseudogene. This sequence was found in a woman aged 30 to 39 who had recovered from COVID-19. Sample: PBMCs or T cells enriched from blood (not recorded which). The CDR3 DNA is TGTGCCAGCAGTCCCGCTAATGGTTACCGGGGGGACACTGAAGCTTTCTTT. As protein: CASSPANGYRGDTEAFF.